These T cell receptor beta chains were read from a single sample in a study of T cells after yellow fever vaccination. TCRdb ran MiXCR on the 5' RACE reads and lists one entry per CDR3 protein. The sample lists 45,000 to 75,000 distinct CDR3 sequences; 4.5% to 6% were seen once. Sequencing was performed on PBMCs, either bulk or a sorted T-cell subset (CD4+, CD8+, memory, or dextramer-sorted; not recorded which), taken on the day of the yellow fever booster vaccination. These TCRs come from a man aged 18 to 29 who received the YFV17D yellow fever vaccine. Each CDR3 is given with its conserved first and last residue. The D gene is left open where the match is weak. Only some rows state a clone size, as once, few, many or a class for expanded clones.

j_gene: TRBJ2-4
abundance: many
v_gene: TRBV15
d_gene: TRBD1
CDR3nt: TGTGCCACCAGCAGAGCAGGGGGCATTCAGTACTTC
CDR3aa: CATSRAGGIQYF

j_gene: TRBJ1-5
abundance: many
v_gene: TRBV4-1
d_gene: TRBD1
CDR3nt: TGCGCCAGCAGCCAAGACCGGACAGGGCGGCAGCCCCAGCATTTT
CDR3aa: CASSQDRTGRQPQHF

j_gene: TRBJ1-2
abundance: NA
v_gene: TRBV5-4
d_gene: TRBD1
CDR3nt: TGTGCCAGCAGAGGGACAGGACCTCTTTCCCATCCATGGTACACCTTC
CDR3aa: CASRGTGPLSHPWYTF

j_gene: TRBJ2-1
abundance: many
v_gene: TRBV7-8
d_gene: NA
CDR3nt: TGTGCCAGCAGCTTCTCTCTCTCCGTCTCCTACAATGAGCAGTTCTTC
CDR3aa: CASSFSLSVSYNEQFF

j_gene: TRBJ2-7
abundance: many
v_gene: TRBV6-6
d_gene: NA
CDR3nt: TGTGCCAGCAGTCCCTCCTCTCCTCCTAGGTACGAGCAGTACTTC
CDR3aa: CASSPSSPPRYEQYF

j_gene: TRBJ2-5
abundance: many
v_gene: TRBV4-2
d_gene: NA
CDR3nt: TGTGCCAGCAGCCAAGAAAGTCGGGCAGAGACCCAGTACTTC
CDR3aa: CASSQESRAETQYF

j_gene: TRBJ2-5
abundance: many
v_gene: TRBV7-6
d_gene: TRBD2
CDR3nt: TGTGCCAGCAGAACCGGGACTAGGGGTAGGCAAGAGACCCAGTACTTC
CDR3aa: CASRTGTRGRQETQYF

j_gene: TRBJ2-5
abundance: NA
v_gene: TRBV11-2
d_gene: TRBD1
CDR3nt: TGTGCCAGCAGCCGAGGGACAGGGGAAGAGACCCAGTACTTC
CDR3aa: CASSRGTGEETQYF

j_gene: TRBJ2-3
abundance: many
v_gene: TRBV7-2
d_gene: NA
CDR3nt: TGTGCCAGCATCCGTCGGGGCACAGATACGCAGTATTTT
CDR3aa: CASIRRGTDTQYF

j_gene: TRBJ1-4
abundance: NA
v_gene: TRBV30
d_gene: NA
CDR3nt: TGTGCCTGGAACGCAGGGTTTTCGACTAATGAAAAACTGTTTTTT
CDR3aa: CAWNAGFSTNEKLFF

j_gene: TRBJ1-6
abundance: many
v_gene: TRBV6-2/TRBV6-3
d_gene: NA
CDR3nt: TGTGCCAGCAGTTACCGGGGCGCGGGGAATTCACCCCTCCACTTT
CDR3aa: CASSYRGAGNSPLHF

j_gene: TRBJ2-5
abundance: many
v_gene: TRBV27
d_gene: TRBD1
CDR3nt: TGTGCCAGCAGTCCACCGACAGGGGTGGGGGAGACCCAGTACTTC
CDR3aa: CASSPPTGVGETQYF

j_gene: TRBJ2-7
abundance: many
v_gene: TRBV27
d_gene: TRBD1
CDR3nt: TGTGCCAGCAGTTTATTCGGGACAGTTCACGAGCAGTACTTC
CDR3aa: CASSLFGTVHEQYF

j_gene: TRBJ2-5
abundance: few
v_gene: TRBV2
d_gene: NA
CDR3nt: TGTGCCAGCAGTGAAATGGAGACCCAGTACTTC
CDR3aa: CASSEMETQYF

j_gene: TRBJ2-5
abundance: few
v_gene: TRBV5-1
d_gene: NA
CDR3nt: TGCGCCAGCATCGGACTTGACGAGGAGACCCAGTACTTC
CDR3aa: CASIGLDEETQYF

j_gene: TRBJ2-1
abundance: many
v_gene: TRBV9
d_gene: NA
CDR3nt: TGTGCCAGCAGCGTAGGGGCGGGCTCTCACAATGAGCAGTTCTTC
CDR3aa: CASSVGAGSHNEQFF

j_gene: TRBJ2-1
abundance: many
v_gene: TRBV6-2/TRBV6-3
d_gene: TRBD1
CDR3nt: TGTGCCAGCAGTTCGGGACAGTACAATGAGCAGTTCTTC
CDR3aa: CASSSGQYNEQFF

j_gene: TRBJ1-6
abundance: many
v_gene: TRBV5-5
d_gene: TRBD1
CDR3nt: TGTGCCAGCAGTTTCGGGACAGGGGTGTTACGTTCACCCCTCCACTTT
CDR3aa: CASSFGTGVLRSPLHF

j_gene: TRBJ2-2
abundance: many
v_gene: TRBV25-1
d_gene: NA
CDR3nt: TGTGCCAGCAGTGGAGCTAACACCGGGGAGCTGTTTTTT
CDR3aa: CASSGANTGELFF

j_gene: TRBJ2-3
abundance: few
v_gene: TRBV11-3
d_gene: NA
CDR3nt: TGTGCCAGCAGCCCCATGGGGGCCGGAGATACGCAGTATTTT
CDR3aa: CASSPMGAGDTQYF

j_gene: TRBJ1-1
abundance: many
v_gene: TRBV6-5
d_gene: NA
CDR3nt: TGTGCCAGCAGTTACAATCAGGGGAACACTGAAGCTTTCTTT
CDR3aa: CASSYNQGNTEAFF

j_gene: TRBJ2-1
abundance: few
v_gene: TRBV4-2
d_gene: TRBD2
CDR3nt: TGTGCCAGCAGCCCCGAGACTAGCGGGGGATACAATGAGCAGTTCTTC
CDR3aa: CASSPETSGGYNEQFF

j_gene: TRBJ2-3
abundance: NA
v_gene: TRBV9
d_gene: TRBD1
CDR3nt: TGTGCCAGCAGCGCAGACAGGGGGCAAGTGACAGATACGCAGTATTTT
CDR3aa: CASSADRGQVTDTQYF

j_gene: TRBJ1-5
abundance: many
v_gene: TRBV7-9
d_gene: TRBD1
CDR3nt: TGTGCCAGCAGCTTTGGTGGGACAGGCCCCCGGGAGCAGCCCCAGCATTTT
CDR3aa: CASSFGGTGPREQPQHF

j_gene: TRBJ2-3
abundance: many
v_gene: TRBV9
d_gene: TRBD2
CDR3nt: TGTGCCAGCAGCCCACGGACTAGCCCAGATACGCAGTATTTT
CDR3aa: CASSPRTSPDTQYF

j_gene: TRBJ2-3
abundance: NA
v_gene: TRBV11-2
d_gene: NA
CDR3nt: TGTGCCAGCAGCTTCCAAATACAGATCATTAGCACAGATACGCAGTATTTT
CDR3aa: CASSFQIQIISTDTQYF

j_gene: TRBJ1-4
abundance: NA
v_gene: TRBV5-1
d_gene: NA
CDR3nt: TGCGCCAGCGGCTCGGATGCAACTAATGAAAAACTGTTTTTT
CDR3aa: CASGSDATNEKLFF